Each of the 28 T cell receptor beta chains below was sequenced from the same sample in a study of CD8+CD57+ T cells in acquired aplastic anemia. Investigators profiled TCR beta VDJ and CDR3 from genomic DNA template. TCRdb redid the calling of the reads with MiXCR, one entry per CDR3 protein. The sample has 400,000 to 450,000 distinct CDR3 sequences, 65% to 75% seen once. The sample consisted of sorted CD4+, CD8+, or CD8+CD57+ T cells (not recorded which) from PBMCs. These receptors were taken from a human donor in good health, serving as a control.

In nucleotides, the CDR3 is TGTGCCAGCAGCGAAACAGGCAATTCCAATAGTCCTTTCCACTTT. This sequence encodes CASSETGNSNSPFHF. The gene calls are TRBV7-3 and TRBJ1-6, with D perhaps TRBD1 (5 bases). Germline V gene sequence: CDR1 SGHTA, CDR2 FQGTGA. With 5 bases removed from V and 17 bases from J, the gap between germline ends came to 25 bases. This CDR3 is built from 15 residues.

As to this clonotype: A read error is possible here, since a much larger clone lies one base away. This sequence joins TRBV30 and TRBJ1-2; D is perhaps TRBD1 (5 bases). The CDR3 is made up of 12 amino acids. Looked up from germline, CDR1 is GTSNPN and CDR2 is SVGIG (reference sequence). The V and J ends lost 6 bases and 4 bases respectively, with 12 bases between them. CDR3 in amino acids: CACLEGSYGYTF. The CDR3 DNA sequence: TGTGCCTGTCTTGAGGGGAGCTATGGCTACACCTTC.

Concerning this clonotype: The junction departs from germline at one end; a sequencing error may be responsible. The rearrangement links TRBV7-9 to TRBJ1-4; unclear D gene. The CDR3 runs to 14 residues. The germline gives CDR1 SEHNR, CDR2 FQNEAQ (reference sequence). The CDR3 region is CASSLGAEDEKLFF. CDR3 coding DNA: TGTGCCAGCAGCTTAGGGGCCGAAGATGAAAAACTGTTCTTT.

Details on this clonotype: In this CDR3 the conserved last residue, phenylalanine or tryptophan, is missing, so a read error is likely. No DNA is shown, since the ends of the CDR3 on it are uncertain; the CDR3 is the one TCRdb lists. The genes are TRBV15 and TRBJ2-6; no DNA check was done on the table's D call, TRBD1. The germline V gene has CDR1 LNHNV and CDR2 YYDKDF (reference sequence). The CDR3 has 15 amino acids, counting both end residues. CDR3 residues: CATSRGASGANVLPV.

Concerning this clonotype: No DNA is shown, since the ends of the CDR3 on it are uncertain; the CDR3 is the one TCRdb lists. V is TRBV13 and J is TRBJ2-7; TRBD1 was called by the table and not checked on the DNA. The CDR3 is 22 amino acids long, termini counted. Germline V gene data show CDR1 as PRHDT and CDR2 as FYEKMQ (reference sequence). The CDR3 loop reads CDSSIYLCSVSDPGGSSYEQYF.

This rearrangement joins TRBV6-4 to TRBJ2-1; TRBD1 or TRBD2 may be the D gene (5 bases each). This CDR3 contains 17 residues. The V gene lost 7 bases and the J gene lost 4 bases, with 23 bases spanning the gap. Per the germline V gene, CDR1 is MRHNA and CDR2 is SNTAGT. This CDR3 is CASNLRVQARHYNEQFF. DNA of the CDR3: TGTGCCAGCAATCTGAGGGTACAGGCGCGACATTACAATGAGCAGTTCTTC.

This CDR3 is CASSLGGGQRSPLHF. The CDR3 region has the DNA TGTGCCAGCAGCTTGGGCGGGGGACAGCGATCCCCCCTCCACTTT. The V call is TRBV5-5, the J call TRBJ1-6, with 7 positions matching TRBD1. J gave up 13 bases and V 0 bases, and 10 bases lay outside the gene matches. Germline assignment: CDR1 SGHKS and CDR2 YYEKEE (reference sequence). CDR3 length equals 15 residues.

This clonotype was detected only once. This chain connects TRBV12-3 or TRBV12-4 to TRBJ2-7; the D gene could be TRBD1 or TRBD2 (5 bases each). CDR3 length: 14 residues. V dropped 3 bases and J dropped 1 base, with 10 bases sitting between them. DNA for the CDR3: TGTGCCAGCAGTTTGTCGGGGACGTCCTACGAGCAGTACTTC. This encodes CASSLSGTSYEQYF.

Concerning this clonotype: The junction departs from germline at one end; a sequencing error may be responsible. The chain combines TRBV15 with TRBJ1-5; 8 nucleotides match TRBD1. This CDR3 has 17 amino acids. Per the germline V gene, CDR1 is LNHNV and CDR2 is YYDKDF (reference sequence). CDR3 amino acids: CATSRDEGQETNQAQLF. The CDR3 DNA sequence: TGTGCCACCAGCAGAGATGAGGGACAGGAGACGAATCAGGCCCAGCTTTTT.

Points on this clonotype: The germline gene is not matched at one end of the junction; a read error may be the cause. The V call is TRBV5-4, the J call TRBJ2-3; D may be TRBD1 (5 bases). CDR3 length: 14 residues. Germline V gene data show CDR1 as SGHNT and CDR2 as YYREEE (reference sequence). CDR3 nucleotides: TGTGCCAGCACCTTGCCGACAGCCACAGATACGCAGTATTTT. It is translated as CASTLPTATDTQYF.

This clonotype has at least ten counts. The CDR3 spells CASSRYNSPLHF. CDR3 nucleotide sequence: TGTGCCAGCAGTAGATATAATTCACCCCTCCACTTT. This sequence joins TRBV7-8 and TRBJ1-6, with D unclear. This CDR3 is 12 amino acids long. V was cut by 6 bases and J by 4 bases, with 4 bases left in between. Per the germline V gene, CDR1 is SGHVS and CDR2 is FQNEAQ.

CDR3 DNA: TGTGCCATCAGACAACCTAGCGGGGGGGTCAATGAGCAGTTCTTC. This encodes CAIRQPSGGVNEQFF. This chain connects TRBV10-3 to TRBJ2-1; TRBD2 agrees at 12 bases. V lost 6 bases and J lost 6; bases outside the gene matches: 6. CDR1 is ENHRY, CDR2 SYGVKD, per germline. This CDR3 region has 15 residues.

Written as DNA, the CDR3 is TGTGATCCGGGACTAGCTGGGTGGGCAGACACTGAAGCTTTCTTT. It codes for CDPGLAGWADTEAFF. This sequence joins TRBV12-5 and TRBJ1-1; D perhaps matches TRBD1 (5 bases). CDR3 size: 15 residues. Per the germline V gene, CDR1 is LGHNT and CDR2 is FRNRAP.

To note about this clonotype: An end of the junction differs from the germline gene, which may be a read error. This sequence joins TRBV7-7 and TRBJ2-5, with D perhaps matching TRBD1 or TRBD2 (6 bases each). Germline CDR1 reads SSHAT; CDR2 reads FNYEAQ (reference sequence). The CDR3 is made up of 14 amino acids. DNA for the CDR3: TGTGCCAGCAGCTTGGGGGGCGCGAATGAGCAGTTGTTCTTC. It translates to CASSLGGANEQLFF. Based on the CDR3 plus reference TRBV7-7 and TRBJ2-5, the full variable domain is GAGVSQSPRYKVTKRGQDVTLRCDPISSHATLYWYQQALGQGPEFLTYFNYEAQPDKSGLPSDRFSAERPEGSISTLTIQRTEQRDSAMYRCASSLGGANEQLFFGPGTRLLVL.

The V gene is TRBV9, the J gene TRBJ1-1, with 9 bases identical to TRBD1. Germline CDR1 is SGDLS and CDR2 is YYNGEE. The trim removed 2 bases at V and 3 bases at J, leaving 17 bases unmatched. The CDR3 totals 19 residues. The CDR3: CASSVPGPDGTGTDTEAFF. The CDR3 bases are TGTGCCAGCAGCGTGCCGGGGCCCGACGGGACAGGGACGGACACTGAAGCTTTCTTT.

The chain joins TRBV6-1 to TRBJ1-5, with D perhaps TRBD1 (6 bases). The CDR3 is 12 amino acids. Trimming shortened V by 5 bases and J by 15 bases, and 17 bases separated the two germline ends. Germline V gene data show CDR1 as MNHNS and CDR2 as SASEGT. CDR3 coding DNA: TGTGCCAGCAGTCGGATAGACAGGCAACTGCATTTT. This sequence encodes CASSRIDRQLHF.

The DNA of the CDR3 is TGTGCCAGCAGCTCAGAGGGGGGGGCTTGCGTGCAGTACTTC. Translation: CASSSEGGACVQYF. The V call is TRBV7-9, the J call TRBJ2-7; TRBD2 is a possible D gene (7 bases). Trimming cost V 4 bases and J 9 bases, with 19 bases left between them. Germline values: CDR1 SEHNR, CDR2 FQNEAQ (reference sequence). This CDR3 has 14 residues. Complete variable domain (other parts from reference TRBV7-9 and TRBJ2-7): DTGVSQNPRHKITKRGQNVTFRCDPISEHNRLYWYRQTLGQGPEFLTYFQNEAQLEKSRLLSDRFSAERPKGSFSTLEIQRTEQGDSAMYLCASSSEGGACVQYFGPGTRLTVT.

The chain is built from TRBV29-1 and TRBJ2-7; no firm D call. The V end was cut by 6 bases, the J end by 4 bases, with 16 bases between. Germline loops: CDR1 SQVTM, CDR2 ANQGSEA. The CDR3 runs 13 residues. The CDR3 spells CSVSVAGPYEQYF. The CDR3 DNA is TGCAGCGTGTCTGTTGCAGGCCCTTACGAGCAGTACTTC.

Comments on this clonotype: This may come from a read error, since a much larger clone is one base off. This sequence joins TRBV6-2 or TRBV6-3 and TRBJ2-3; 14 bases match TRBD2. The length of the CDR3 is 18 residues. V was clipped by 7 bases and J by 1 base; unmatched bases: 10. Germline values: CDR1 MNHEY, CDR2 SVGEGT. CDR3 amino acids: CASKSGLAGGPGTDTQYF. The DNA for the CDR3 is TGTGCCAGCAAATCAGGACTAGCGGGGGGCCCTGGCACAGATACGCAGTATTTT.

The chain combines TRBV7-9 with TRBJ2-5; D perhaps matches TRBD2 (6 bases). V was shortened by 4 bases and J by 5 bases, with 11 bases between the two germline ends. The germline V gene has CDR1 SEHNR and CDR2 FQNEAQ (reference sequence). The CDR3 covers 13 residues. The CDR3 DNA reads TGTGCCAGCAGCTATCCAGGGACTGAGACCCAGTACTTC. It codes for CASSYPGTETQYF.

The V call is TRBV11-2, the J call TRBJ2-7; maybe TRBD2 (5 bases). Germline lookup yields CDR1 SGHAT and CDR2 FQNNGV. V lost 0 bases to trimming and J lost 3 bases, with 15 bases between them. The CDR3 extends over 16 amino acids. This CDR3 is CASSLDGSSAFYEQYF. The CDR3 region has the DNA TGTGCCAGCAGCTTAGATGGGAGCTCGGCCTTCTACGAGCAGTACTTC.

The chain combines TRBV9 with TRBJ2-1; D is undetermined. Germline CDR1 reads SGDLS; CDR2 reads YYNGEE. The CDR3 runs to 17 residues. Trimming took off 0 bases at V and 8 bases at J, with 21 bases between the two ends. The CDR3 region has the DNA TGTGCCAGCAGCGTAGCAGTTAACACTGAAGCTTTCTATGAGCAGTTCTTC. Amino acid sequence: CASSVAVNTEAFYEQFF.

This clonotype was seen more than once but under ten times. CDR3 sequence reads: CASSLGGLYTGELFF. CDR3 in DNA: TGTGCCAGCAGTTTGGGGGGGCTGTACACCGGGGAGCTGTTTTTT. The chain has TRBV12-3 or TRBV12-4 and TRBJ2-2, with D perhaps TRBD2 (7 bases). V was pared by 3 bases and J by 3 bases, with 11 bases between. The CDR3 covers 15 residues.

Concerning this clonotype itself: A read error may be the cause here, since a much bigger clone is one base away. V is TRBV29-1 and J is TRBJ2-2, with TRBD2 identical over 7 bases. J was trimmed by 6 bases and V by 5 bases; bases with no gene match: 18. Germline CDR1 SQVTM, CDR2 ANQGSEA. This CDR3 is 17 amino acids long. The CDR3 DNA is TGCAGCGTTAAAAGTATAACCGGGACGGGGGGTTCCGGGGAGCTGTTTTTT. This codes for CSVKSITGTGGSGELFF.

This clonotype was seen repeatedly, ten times or more. The rearrangement joins TRBV20-1 to TRBJ2-3, with 8 bases fitting TRBD1. Losses at the gene ends were 4 bases for V and 4 bases for J; bases not matched to a gene: 7. Germline V lookup: CDR1 DFQATT, CDR2 SNEGSKA (reference sequence). This CDR3 region has 14 residues. The chain's CDR3 is CSANGRQGSDTQYF. Here the CDR3 DNA reads TGCAGTGCTAACGGTCGACAGGGGTCAGATACGCAGTATTTT.

Remarks on this clonotype: The junction differs from germline at one of its ends, possibly a read error. The CDR3 protein is CAIRPWDREAEGYPF. CDR3 DNA sequence: TGTGCCATCAGGCCATGGGACAGGGAGGCGGAAGGCTACCCCTTC. The chain is built from TRBV10-3 and TRBJ1-2; TRBD1 aligns across 9 bases. Looked up from germline, CDR1 is ENHRY and CDR2 is SYGVKD. The CDR3 covers 15 residues.

The rearrangement uses TRBV12-3 or TRBV12-4 and TRBJ1-1; 8 bases line up with TRBD1. This CDR3 is 14 amino acids long. The V gene end was trimmed by 6 bases and the J gene end by 8 bases; junction bases not matched to a gene: 11. CDR3 residues: CASSPLTGTGEAFF. The CDR3 coding sequence is TGTGCCAGCAGCCCACTAACCGGGACAGGAGAAGCTTTCTTT.

V gene TRBV7-2 combines with J gene TRBJ1-1, with D perhaps matching TRBD1 (5 bases). The CDR3 sequence is 11 residues long. V lost 5 bases, J lost 10 bases, and 11 bases lay in between. Germline V CDR1 and CDR2: SGHTA, FQGNSA. The CDR3 bases are TGTGCCAGCAGCATAGGACAAGGAGCTTTCTTT. This translates into CASSIGQGAFF.